The clone carrying this T cell receptor (beta chain) was seen many times. Included in the TCR beta cDNA libraries were unique molecular identifiers. One entry per CDR3 protein, called by TCRdb with MiXCR from the PCR reads. The table shows 400,000 to 500,000 distinct CDR3 sequences, with 35% to 45% occurring only once. The sample originates from a study of post-analysis software for immune sequencing data. The specimen sequenced was blood. This clonotype was sampled from a girl under 10 years old with multiple sclerosis.

CDR3 region: CASSYPGTSGYEQYF. The CDR3 bases are TGTGCCAGCAGTTACCCTGGGACTAGCGGTTACGAGCAGTACTTC. The J gene is TRBJ2-7, the V gene TRBV6-2 or TRBV6-3, with 11 bases lining up with TRBD2. Germline CDR1 and CDR2: MNHEY and SVGEGT. The CDR3 runs 15 residues. V lost 2 bases to trimming and J lost 4 bases; unmatched junction nucleotides: 4.